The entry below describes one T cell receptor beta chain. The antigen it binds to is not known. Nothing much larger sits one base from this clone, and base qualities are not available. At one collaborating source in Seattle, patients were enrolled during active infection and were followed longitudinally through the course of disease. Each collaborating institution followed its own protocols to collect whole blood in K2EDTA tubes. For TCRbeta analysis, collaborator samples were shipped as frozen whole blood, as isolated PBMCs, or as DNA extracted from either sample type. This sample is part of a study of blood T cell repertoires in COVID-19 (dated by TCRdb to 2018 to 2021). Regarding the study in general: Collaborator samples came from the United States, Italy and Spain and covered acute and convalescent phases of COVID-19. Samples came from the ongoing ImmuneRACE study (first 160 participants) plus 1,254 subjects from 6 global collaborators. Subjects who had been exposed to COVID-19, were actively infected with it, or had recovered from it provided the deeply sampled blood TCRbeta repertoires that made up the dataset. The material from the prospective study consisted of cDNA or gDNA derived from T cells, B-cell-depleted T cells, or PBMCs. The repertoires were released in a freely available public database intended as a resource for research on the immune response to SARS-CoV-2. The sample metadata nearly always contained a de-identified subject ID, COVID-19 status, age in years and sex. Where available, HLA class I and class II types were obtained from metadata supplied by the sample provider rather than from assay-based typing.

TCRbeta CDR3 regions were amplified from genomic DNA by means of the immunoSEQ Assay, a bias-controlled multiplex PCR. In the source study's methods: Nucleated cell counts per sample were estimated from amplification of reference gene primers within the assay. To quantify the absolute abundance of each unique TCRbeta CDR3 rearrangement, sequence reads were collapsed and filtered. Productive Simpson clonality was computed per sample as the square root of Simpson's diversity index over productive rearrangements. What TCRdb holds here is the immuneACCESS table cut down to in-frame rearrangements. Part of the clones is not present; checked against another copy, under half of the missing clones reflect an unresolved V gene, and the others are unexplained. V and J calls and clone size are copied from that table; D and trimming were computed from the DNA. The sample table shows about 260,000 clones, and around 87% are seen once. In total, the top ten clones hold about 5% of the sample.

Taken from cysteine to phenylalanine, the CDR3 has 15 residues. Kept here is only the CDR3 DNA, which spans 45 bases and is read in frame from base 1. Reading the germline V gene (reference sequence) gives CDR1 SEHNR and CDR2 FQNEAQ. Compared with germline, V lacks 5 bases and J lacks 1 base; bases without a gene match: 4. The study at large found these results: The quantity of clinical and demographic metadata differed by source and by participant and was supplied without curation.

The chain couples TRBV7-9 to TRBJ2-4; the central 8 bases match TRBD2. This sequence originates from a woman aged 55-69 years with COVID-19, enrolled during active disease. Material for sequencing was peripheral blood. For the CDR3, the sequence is CASSREGGAKNIQYF. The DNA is TGTGCCAGCAGCCGGGAGGGAGGCGCCAAAAACATTCAGTACTTC.